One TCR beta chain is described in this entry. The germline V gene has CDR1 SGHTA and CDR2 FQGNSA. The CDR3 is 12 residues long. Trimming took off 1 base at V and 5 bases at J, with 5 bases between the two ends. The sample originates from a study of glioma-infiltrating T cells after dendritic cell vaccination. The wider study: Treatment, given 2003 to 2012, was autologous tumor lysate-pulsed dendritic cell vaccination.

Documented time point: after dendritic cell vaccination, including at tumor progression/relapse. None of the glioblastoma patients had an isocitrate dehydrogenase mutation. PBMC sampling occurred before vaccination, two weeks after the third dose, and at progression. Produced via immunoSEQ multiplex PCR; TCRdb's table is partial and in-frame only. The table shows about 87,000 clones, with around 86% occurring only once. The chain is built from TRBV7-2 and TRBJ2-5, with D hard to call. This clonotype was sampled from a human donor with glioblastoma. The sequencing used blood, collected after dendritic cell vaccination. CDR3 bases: TGTGCCAGCAGCTTAGTGCGGGAGACCCAGTACTTC. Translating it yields CASSLVRETQYF.